This TCR beta chain emerged from a study of cytomegalovirus exposure and HLA in healthy donors. The study, taken as a whole, reports: Across donors, most TCRs were seen rarely, yet some public ones were widespread. Through in vitro validation, three CMV-associated chains were shown to be specific for CMV antigens. The sole available immune exposure information was CMV serostatus. Presence/absence analyses treated sequencing depth as roughly uniform across donors.

The PCR employed 60 Vbeta primers together with 13 Jbeta primers. Measured with immunoSEQ multiplex PCR; TCRdb has only the in-frame clones, and not every one. Of 160,000 or so clones listed, about four fifths are singletons. The CDR3 loop spans 15 amino acids. Germline CDR1 and CDR2: MNHEY and SMNVEV (reference sequence). V dropped 7 bases and J dropped 4 bases, with 19 bases sitting between them. As for this clone: No antigen is known for it.

The genes are TRBV27 and TRBJ1-2; D possibly corresponds to TRBD1 (6 bases). The sample was PBMCs. This TCR was sampled from a woman under 30 in good health and CMV-seropositive. CDR3 coding DNA: TGTGCCAGCAATAAGAACAGGACAGTGTTCTATGGCTACACCTTC. Its translation is CASNKNRTVFYGYTF.